This T cell receptor (beta chain) was captured in a study of human T cells and chemical hapten exposure (dated by TCRdb to the early 2020s). Some background on the complete study: For sensitization, 2% DPC in acetone was applied to a roughly 2 cm by roughly 2 cm area of upper inner arm skin. This study followed changes in the peripheral blood TCR repertoire in vivo during primary and secondary sensitization of alopecia patients to the hapten diphenylcyclopropenone (DPC). Patch testing was done on the upper back using Finn chambers containing 0.01% DPC, and results were scored after 6 days according to International Contact Dermatitis Research Group standards. Blood for TCR sequencing was provided by twenty-nine alopecia patients at one to four time points (pre-sensitization, 2, 6 and 24 weeks). Throughout the approximately 25-week study period, patients were also given weekly therapeutic DPC doses on the scalp. Blood was sampled from patients pre-sensitization (week 0) and at 2, 6 and about 24 weeks after DPC sensitization. Libraries were pooled for sequencing, and per-sample TCR yields varied mainly because of small differences in library volumes within the pool. The mostly female patient cohort included alopecia areata with under or over 50% scalp involvement, alopecia totalis and alopecia universalis. General findings and caveats noted by the study authors: DPC sensitization did not change the number of TCRs with a frequency above 1 in 1000, and there was no evidence of changes in global repertoire structure. Because all patients had alopecia, a presumed autoimmune disease, the immune response of the patients might differ from that of healthy individuals. Patch test score correlated positively with the number of PT1 expanded TCRs, reaching significance at thresholds 8, 16 and 32 but not at 4. Compared with pre-sensitization or healthy control sets, expanded TCRs formed significantly more large CDR3 similarity clusters, which is consistent with antigen-driven responses. After repeated subsampling, changes were observed in the strength of the expansion versus patch-test correlation and in the threshold at which the correlation became significant.

The germline V end is reduced by 1 base and the J end by 0 bases; junction bases left unmatched: 10. From a lookup of the germline V gene, CDR1 and CDR2 are MDHEN and SYDVKM. From cysteine to phenylalanine, the CDR3 is 20 amino acids long. Only the CDR3 part of the read is kept: 60 bases, read in frame from the first base. Library preparation was by RACE. Sequencing relied on a NextSeq 500. During library preparation, unique molecular identifiers were attached to individual cDNA molecules so that TCRs could be counted in a quantitative, reproducible way. Both TCR alpha and TCR beta chains were sequenced from each blood RNA sample. The authors processed their data as follows. The median number of TCRs per sample was roughly 98,000, ranging from roughly 23,224 to 690,600. The Decombinator software suite was used to annotate V, J and CDR3 in the TCR reads. For the PS versus PT1 abundance plots, all samples were subsampled to the same number of TCRs (28,000). TCRs were defined as expanded if absent before sensitization and observed at least eight times at the 2-week time point. TCRdb took the public reads, trimmed them with fastp at Q25, ran MiXCR for clone calling and kept in-frame beta chains. Identical CDR3 protein sequences are pooled into one entry, listed with their most common genes and DNA. The V and J calls reflect TCRdb's pipeline rather than the authors' work. The sample yields roughly 380,000 distinct CDR3 sequences; 4.5% to 6% were counted once. The top ten clones comprise around 2.6% of the sample.

The time point label here, explained by the study, means: pre-sensitization, week 0. According to the study, the label for this sample's treatment or condition signals: therapeutic diphenylcyclopropenone sensitization with weekly scalp DPC. At every patch-test visit, the blood draw took place before the patch test was put on. Eligible patients were aged 18 to 70, diagnosed with alopecia, deemed suitable for DPC therapy, and excluded if pregnant. Total RNA was extracted from unfractionated whole blood collected in Tempus Blood RNA tubes. This clonotype has only a few counts. This receptor's antigen is unknown. Per-base qualities were not stored, and no clone one base away is much larger.

The chain joins TRBV28 to TRBJ2-4; 12 bases in between match TRBD2. This TCR was recovered from a woman aged 50 to 65 with alopecia areata. Some clones in this sample may be carry-over from other donors' samples. The sample was whole blood, taken in connection with sensitization to the hapten diphenylcyclopropenone (DPC). CDR3 sequence: CASSLSFGLAGRLAKNIQYF. The DNA sequence follows: TGTGCCAGCAGTTTATCCTTCGGACTAGCGGGAAGGCTAGCCAAAAACATTCAGTACTTC.